The clone carrying this T cell receptor (beta chain) occurred once. Trimming removed 0 bases at V and 10 bases at J, with 10 bases between. The germline V gene encodes CDR1 GTSNPN and CDR2 SVGIG (reference sequence). There are 13 residues in the CDR3. This sample stems from a study of blood T cell repertoires in COVID-19. The wider study: Collection of acute and convalescent COVID-19 samples took place in the United States, Italy and Spain. Sources were T cells, B-cell-depleted T cells, or PBMCs; the material itself was cDNA or gDNA.

Seattle's cohort entered during active infection and was followed longitudinally. In the source study's methods: Counts of nucleated cells, estimated from reference gene primer amplification, were obtained. Sequencing used immunoSEQ multiplex PCR; TCRdb keeps in-frame clones, though not all of them. D and trimming were read from the DNA, whereas the V and J calls and clone size are those reported in that table. This repertoire shows more than 350,000 clones, about 90% found once; its top ten account for under 11%. Sequenced material: peripheral blood. The V and J genes are TRBV30 and TRBJ1-6, with D possibly matching TRBD1 (6 bases). This TCR derives from a woman in her twenties or thirties with COVID-19, enrolled during active disease. CDR3 protein: CAWSVNRDSPLHF. CDR3 coding DNA: TGTGCCTGGAGTGTGAACAGGGACTCACCCCTCCACTTT.